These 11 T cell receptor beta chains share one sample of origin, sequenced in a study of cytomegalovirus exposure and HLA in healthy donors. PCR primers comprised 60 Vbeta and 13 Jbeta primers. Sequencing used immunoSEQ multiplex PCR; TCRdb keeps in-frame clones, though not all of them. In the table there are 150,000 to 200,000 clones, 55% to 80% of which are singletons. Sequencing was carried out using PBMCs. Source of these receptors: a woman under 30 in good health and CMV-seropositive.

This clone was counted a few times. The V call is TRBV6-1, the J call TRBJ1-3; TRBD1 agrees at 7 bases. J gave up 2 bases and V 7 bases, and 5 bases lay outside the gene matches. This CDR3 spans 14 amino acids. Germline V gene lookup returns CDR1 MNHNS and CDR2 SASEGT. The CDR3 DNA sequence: TGTGCCAGCAACTTAGGGACAGCTGGAAACACCATATATTTT. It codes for CASNLGTAGNTIYF.

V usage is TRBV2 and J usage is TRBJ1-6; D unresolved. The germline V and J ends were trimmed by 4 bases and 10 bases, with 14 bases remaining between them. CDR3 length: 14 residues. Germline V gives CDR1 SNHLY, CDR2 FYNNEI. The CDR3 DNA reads TGTGCCAGCAGTGCCAGCGTTGATCCGTCACCCCTCCACTTT. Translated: CASSASVDPSPLHF.

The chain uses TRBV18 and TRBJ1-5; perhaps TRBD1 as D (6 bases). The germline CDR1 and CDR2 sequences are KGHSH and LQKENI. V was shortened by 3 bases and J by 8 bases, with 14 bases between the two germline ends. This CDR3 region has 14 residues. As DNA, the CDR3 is TGTGCCAGCTCACCCCGGGGGGCAGCGGAGCCCCAGCATTTT. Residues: CASSPRGAAEPQHF.

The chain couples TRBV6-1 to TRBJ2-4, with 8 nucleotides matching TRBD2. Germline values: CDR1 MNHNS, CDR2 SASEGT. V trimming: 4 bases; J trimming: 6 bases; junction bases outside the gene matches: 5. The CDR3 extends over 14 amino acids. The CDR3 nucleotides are TGTGCCAGCAGTGCTCGGGAGGGCGGAAACATTCAGTACTTC. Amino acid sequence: CASSAREGGNIQYF.

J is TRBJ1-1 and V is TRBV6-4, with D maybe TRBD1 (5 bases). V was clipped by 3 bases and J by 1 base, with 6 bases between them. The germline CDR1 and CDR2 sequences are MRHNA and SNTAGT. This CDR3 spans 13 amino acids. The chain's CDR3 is CASSERGNTEAFF. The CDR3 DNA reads TGTGCCAGCAGTGAAAGGGGGAACACTGAAGCTTTCTTT.

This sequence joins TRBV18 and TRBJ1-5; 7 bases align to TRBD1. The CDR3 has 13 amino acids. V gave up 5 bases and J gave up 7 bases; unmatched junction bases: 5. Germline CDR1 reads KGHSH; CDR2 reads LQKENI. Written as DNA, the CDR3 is TGTGCCAGCTCAAAGGGGGCGCAACAGCCCCAGCATTTT. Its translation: CASSKGAQQPQHF.

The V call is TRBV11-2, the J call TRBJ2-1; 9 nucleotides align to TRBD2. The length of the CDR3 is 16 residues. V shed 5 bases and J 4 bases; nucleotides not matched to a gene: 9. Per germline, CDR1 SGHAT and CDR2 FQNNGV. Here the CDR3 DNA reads TGTGCCAGCAGCCTCGGCGGGAGGGCCGTTTACAATGAGCAGTTCTTC. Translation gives CASSLGGRAVYNEQFF.

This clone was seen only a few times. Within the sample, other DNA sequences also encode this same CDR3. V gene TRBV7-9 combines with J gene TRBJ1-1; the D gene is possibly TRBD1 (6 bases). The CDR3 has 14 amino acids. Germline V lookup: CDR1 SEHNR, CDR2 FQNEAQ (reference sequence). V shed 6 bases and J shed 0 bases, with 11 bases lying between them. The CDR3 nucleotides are TGTGCCAGCAGTTTACAGGGCATGAACACTGAAGCTTTCTTT. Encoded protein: CASSLQGMNTEAFF.

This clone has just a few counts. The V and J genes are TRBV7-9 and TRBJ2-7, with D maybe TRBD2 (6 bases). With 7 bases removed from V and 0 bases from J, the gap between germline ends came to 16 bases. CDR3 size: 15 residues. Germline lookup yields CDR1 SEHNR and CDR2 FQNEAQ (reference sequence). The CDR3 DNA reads TGTGCCAGCATCTCGGCTCCCGGGGGCTCCTACGAGCAGTACTTC. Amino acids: CASISAPGGSYEQYF.

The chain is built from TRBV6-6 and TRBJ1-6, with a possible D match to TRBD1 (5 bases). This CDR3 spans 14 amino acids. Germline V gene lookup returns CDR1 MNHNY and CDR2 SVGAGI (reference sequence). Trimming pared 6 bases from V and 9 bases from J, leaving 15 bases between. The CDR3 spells CASSKVSGGSPLHF. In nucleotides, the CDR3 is TGTGCCAGCAGCAAAGTCTCGGGGGGTTCACCCCTCCACTTT.

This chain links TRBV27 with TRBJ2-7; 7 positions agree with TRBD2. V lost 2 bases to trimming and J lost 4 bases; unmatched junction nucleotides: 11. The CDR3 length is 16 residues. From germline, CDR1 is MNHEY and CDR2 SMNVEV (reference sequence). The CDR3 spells CASSLTLTGGGYEQYF. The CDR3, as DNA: TGTGCCAGCAGTTTAACCCTCACCGGGGGAGGGTACGAGCAGTACTTC.